Listed below are T cell receptor beta chains from one sample, sequenced in a study of human T cells and chemical hapten exposure. TCRdb called the RACE reads again in MiXCR, with one record for every CDR3 protein. The repertoire holds over 65,000 distinct CDR3 sequences, 8.5% to 14% seen once, with roughly 1.5% in the top ten. This specimen was whole blood, taken in connection with sensitization to the hapten diphenylcyclopropenone (DPC). Receptors were obtained from a woman aged 50 to 65 with alopecia areata. Some clones in this sample may be carry-over from other donors' samples. Both conserved end residues are part of each CDR3. Each record gives: J gene, clone size, V gene, CDR3 length, D gene, CDR3 protein, CDR3 DNA. D genes are given only for firm matches. Size tells how often a clone was seen (once, few, many) or the class of an expanded clone, and some rows leave it out.

>TRBJ1-6|many|TRBV3-1|15|.
CASSLRTAKNSPLHF
TGTGCCAGCAGCCTCCGGACAGCCAAGAATTCACCCCTCCACTTT
>TRBJ2-5|few|TRBV29-1|12|TRBD1
CSVGTGPSAQYF
TGCAGCGTTGGGACAGGGCCTAGTGCCCAGTACTTC
>TRBJ1-5|few|TRBV28|15|TRBD1
CASSLLGQGNQPQHF
TGTGCCAGCAGTTTATTGGGACAGGGAAATCAGCCCCAGCATTTT
>TRBJ2-7|.|TRBV4-1|15|TRBD1
CASSPTPTGSTEQYF
TGCGCCAGCAGCCCTACCCCGACAGGGTCTACCGAGCAGTACTTC
>TRBJ1-6|many|TRBV18|14|TRBD1
CASSRDGDSSPLHF
TGTGCCAGCTCACGAGACGGGGACAGTTCACCCCTCCACTTT
>TRBJ1-6|few|TRBV25-1|15|.
CASSDPRREARPLHF
TGTGCCAGCAGTGACCCGCGCAGGGAGGCGAGGCCCCTCCACTTT
>TRBJ2-2|many|TRBV9|18|TRBD1
CASNGPYRGTANTGELFF
TGTGCCAGCAACGGTCCATATCGTGGGACAGCGAACACCGGGGAGCTGTTTTTT
>TRBJ1-1|many|TRBV5-1|14|.
CASSSNYADTEAFF
TGCGCCAGCAGCTCGAATTACGCGGACACTGAAGCTTTCTTT
>TRBJ2-7|.|TRBV5-5|15|TRBD1
CASSPHRDRATEQYF
TGTGCCAGCAGCCCCCACCGGGACAGGGCAACCGAGCAGTACTTC
>TRBJ2-1|many|TRBV11-2|15|.
CASSLEPGAHNEQFF
TGTGCCAGCAGCTTAGAGCCGGGGGCCCACAATGAGCAGTTCTTC
>TRBJ1-1|.|TRBV12-3/TRBV12-4|11|.
CASSSIGPSLF
TGTGCCAGCAGTTCCATCGGACCTTCCCTCTTT
>TRBJ1-6|many|TRBV6-2/TRBV6-3|14|.
CASRGGGPNSPLHF
TGTGCCAGCAGGGGAGGTGGACCAAATTCACCCCTCCACTTT
>TRBJ1-6|many|TRBV7-9|15|.
CASSPTRGVDSPLHF
TGTGCCAGCAGCCCGACCAGGGGCGTGGATTCACCCCTCCACTTT
>TRBJ2-7|few|TRBV6-1|12|.
CASSEKPWGQYF
TGTGCCAGCAGTGAAAAGCCGTGGGGGCAGTACTTC
>TRBJ2-3|many|TRBV5-1|16|TRBD2
CASSLLAGASTDTQYF
TGCGCCAGCAGCTTGCTAGCGGGAGCTAGCACAGATACGCAGTATTTT
>TRBJ2-7|many|TRBV11-2|15|TRBD2
CASSLAGGAPYEQYF
TGTGCCAGCAGCTTAGCCGGGGGGGCCCCCTACGAGCAGTACTTC
>TRBJ2-3|few|TRBV20-1|15|TRBD2
CSAQDRLAGVDTQYF
TGCAGTGCTCAGGACCGACTAGCGGGGGTAGATACGCAGTATTTT
>TRBJ2-3|.|TRBV7-2|16|TRBD2
CASSMALAVATDTQYF
TGTGCCAGCAGCATGGCACTAGCGGTCGCCACAGATACGCAGTATTTT
>TRBJ2-7|.|TRBV4-1|13|.
CASSQELAYEQYF
TGCGCCAGCAGCCAAGAGCTAGCCTACGAGCAGTACTTC